The entry below describes one TCR beta chain. The data derive from a study of OX40 agonist ivuxolimab in advanced cancers. Background on the study: A mean age of around 66 years, range about 20 to 79, was recorded, and about 83% were male.

The germline CDR1 and CDR2 sequences are LGHNT and FRNRAP. The CDR3 has 17 residues. Germline trimming cut 5 bases from V and 4 bases from J; bases unmatched to any gene: 13. Only in-frame clones appear in the TCRdb table, and some are missing; sequencing was by immunoSEQ multiplex PCR. Among tens of thousands of clones listed, less than 90% were seen once. The V call is TRBV12-5, the J call TRBJ2-3; 9 nucleotides line up with TRBD2. The material sequenced was CD4+ or CD8+ T cells sorted from blood, taken in a trial of the OX40 agonist ivuxolimab. The sequence came from an adult with an advanced solid tumor such as melanoma, head and neck, liver or kidney cancer. CDR3 DNA sequence: TGTGCTAGTGGTGGGAAATTTAGCGGGAGCGTATCAGATACGCAGTATTTT. It is translated as CASGGKFSGSVSDTQYF.